This passage covers 23 T cell receptor beta chains from one sample sequenced in a study of blood T cell repertoires in COVID-19. This table comes from immunoSEQ multiplex PCR, and its TCRdb copy is limited to in-frame clones, with some not included. The table includes about 78,000 clones, approximately 86% detected once. Source material: peripheral blood. These receptors came from a man aged 50 or older with active or convalescent COVID-19.

V is TRBV27 and J is TRBJ2-5; D is possibly TRBD1 (6 bases). Trimming took 2 bases from V and 5 from J, leaving 12 bases between them. Germline loops: CDR1 MNHEY, CDR2 SMNVEV (reference sequence). This CDR3 is built from 14 residues. The CDR3 sequence: CASSLVGQGETQYF. CDR3 nucleotide sequence: TGTGCCAGCAGTTTAGTAGGGCAGGGGGAGACCCAGTACTTC.

The chain combines TRBV2 with TRBJ2-7; 15 bases align to TRBD2. The CDR3 runs 13 residues. Germline V gene sequence: CDR1 SNHLY, CDR2 FYNNEI. V lost 8 bases, J lost 9 bases, and 5 bases stayed unmatched. This chain's CDR3 is CASRTSGGAGQYV. In DNA, the CDR3 is TGTGCCAGCCGGACTAGCGGGGGGGCGGGGCAGTACGTC.

The CDR3 DNA reads as TGTGCCAGTAGTATCGGGGACACTCGACGCTCTGGGGCCAACGTCCTGACTTTC. Protein: CASSIGDTRRSGANVLTF. The gene calls are TRBV19 and TRBJ2-6, with a possible D match to TRBD1 (6 bases). Looked up from germline, CDR1 is LNHDA and CDR2 is SQIVND (reference sequence). This CDR3 region has 18 residues. Trimming shortened V by 3 bases and J by 0 bases, and 15 bases separated the two germline ends.

V is TRBV6-5 and J is TRBJ2-7; D might be TRBD1 (6 bases). CDR1 is MNHEY and CDR2 is SVGAGI in the germline V gene. The CDR3 spans 14 residues. The V and J ends lost 3 bases and 3 bases respectively, with 12 bases between them. The CDR3 DNA reads as TGTGCCAGCAGTTATGGTCAGGGGTTCTACGAGCAGTACGTC. Translated: CASSYGQGFYEQYV.

The gene calls are TRBV10-3 and TRBJ2-5; 7 bases map to TRBD1. V trimming: 7 bases; J trimming: 2 bases; junction bases outside the gene matches: 4. Germline values: CDR1 ENHRY, CDR2 SYGVKD. This CDR3 has 13 amino acids. Here the CDR3 reads CAIKQGLQETQYF. DNA of the CDR3: TGTGCCATCAAACAGGGGTTGCAAGAGACCCAGTACTTC.

V gene TRBV7-9 combines with J gene TRBJ2-1; D unclear. This CDR3 spans 14 amino acids. Germline V gene sequence: CDR1 SEHNR, CDR2 FQNEAQ (reference sequence). Deletions cut 4 bases from V and 1 base from J, with 8 bases between. This CDR3 reads CASSYRVSYNEQFF. Here the CDR3 DNA reads TGTGCCAGCAGCTACCGGGTTTCCTACAATGAGCAGTTCTTC.

V is TRBV4-3 and J is TRBJ2-5, with TRBD1 as a possible D gene (5 bases). Trimming left V 6 bases short and J 0 bases short, with 17 bases between. The CDR3 consists of 16 residues. Germline V gene lookup returns CDR1 LGHNA and CDR2 YSLEER. The DNA of the CDR3 is TGCGCCAGCAGTCGACAGATTCCCTTAAACCAAGAGACCCAGTACTTC. Protein: CASSRQIPLNQETQYF.

The chain couples TRBV10-1 to TRBJ2-1; 7 bases agree with TRBD1. Germline V gives CDR1 WNHNN, CDR2 SYGVQD (reference sequence). The V segment lost 4 bases and the J segment 7 bases; nucleotides outside the gene matches: 4. This CDR3 comprises 13 residues. The CDR3 sequence: CASSVTGRNEQFF. Written as DNA, the CDR3 is TGCGCCAGCAGTGTGACAGGGCGGAATGAGCAGTTCTTC.

The chain recombines TRBV7-2 with TRBJ2-5; the D is unclear. The CDR3 contains 12 residues. V dropped 6 bases and J dropped 0 bases, with 5 bases sitting between them. Germline V gene data show CDR1 as SGHTA and CDR2 as FQGNSA. The CDR3 loop is CASSRDQETQYF. The CDR3 DNA reads TGTGCCAGCAGTCGGGACCAAGAGACCCAGTACTTC.

The V call is TRBV29-1, the J call TRBJ2-3, with 7 nucleotides matching TRBD2. Germline CDR1 SQVTM, CDR2 ANQGSEA. This CDR3 spans 12 amino acids. Trimming removed 2 bases from V and 5 bases from J; junction bases left unmatched: 1. The CDR3 region is CSVELAVDTQYF. The CDR3 DNA reads as TGCAGCGTTGAACTAGCGGTAGATACGCAGTATTTT.

The CDR3 sequence is CASSRLVSTNEKLFF. The CDR3 DNA follows: TGTGCCAGCAGCCGCCTAGTTTCAACTAATGAAAAACTGTTTTTT. The genes are TRBV7-2 and TRBJ1-4, with D hard to call. Trimming pared 5 bases from V and 0 bases from J, leaving 10 bases between. This CDR3 is built from 15 residues. Germline V CDR1 and CDR2: SGHTA, FQGNSA.

Only a few counts were recorded for this clone. The rearrangement joins TRBV19 to TRBJ2-7, with 7 positions matching TRBD2. V dropped 5 bases and J dropped 6; count of bases not matched to a gene: 7. The germline V gene encodes CDR1 LNHDA and CDR2 SQIVND (reference sequence). This CDR3 is 13 amino acids long. Here the CDR3 reads CASSPVGGGEQYV. The CDR3 DNA is TGTGCCAGTAGTCCTGTCGGCGGGGGCGAGCAGTACGTC.

This rearrangement joins TRBV6-2 or TRBV6-3 to TRBJ1-2, with TRBD1 as a possible D gene (5 bases). The CDR3 loop spans 16 amino acids. Germline V CDR1 and CDR2: MNHEY, SVGEGT. The V and J ends lost 5 bases and 1 base respectively, with 17 bases between them. The CDR3 nucleotides read TGTGCCAGCAGTGAGGCCCGCACAGGTTATAACTATGGCTACACCTTC. This gives the protein CASSEARTGYNYGYTF.

The chain joins TRBV10-2 to TRBJ1-2; 10 bases line up with TRBD1. Germline V gives CDR1 WSHSY, CDR2 SAAADI. This CDR3 is built from 15 residues. Losses at the gene ends were 6 bases for V and 2 bases for J; bases not matched to a gene: 6. The CDR3 sequence: CASRAGTGANYGYTF. CDR3 nucleotide sequence: TGCGCCAGCAGGGCCGGGACAGGGGCCAACTATGGCTACACCTTC.

About this clone: Within the sample, other DNA sequences also encode this same CDR3. The rearrangement links TRBV18 to TRBJ1-1, with TRBD1 identical over 8 bases. CDR3 length: 14 amino acids. Germline trimming cut 1 base from V and 4 bases from J; bases unmatched to any gene: 2. Per the germline V gene, CDR1 is KGHSH and CDR2 is LQKENI. CDR3 coding DNA: TGTGCCAGCTCACCACGAGACAGGGGCACTGAAGCTTTCTTT. It yields the protein CASSPRDRGTEAFF. Variable domain in full (rest from reference TRBV18 and TRBJ1-1): NAGVMQNPRHLVRRRGQEARLRCSPMKGHSHVYWYRQLPEEGLKFMVYLQKENIIDESGMPKERFSAEFPKEGPSILRIQQVVRGDSAAYFCASSPRDRGTEAFFGQGTRLTVV.

V and J are TRBV12-3 or TRBV12-4 and TRBJ2-7; D might be TRBD2 (5 bases). V lost 3 bases and J 6 bases, leaving 9 bases between the germline ends. The CDR3 has 12 residues. The CDR3, as DNA: TGTGCCAGCAGTTTCGAGGGCGGCGAGCAGTACGTC. Amino acid sequence: CASSFEGGEQYV.

CDR3 protein: CASSGTSGGVDTQYF. In DNA form, the CDR3 reads TGTGCCAGCAGTGGGACCAGCGGGGGAGTAGATACGCAGTATTTT. The chain has TRBV2 and TRBJ2-3; 8 bases agree with TRBD2. Germline V gene sequence: CDR1 SNHLY, CDR2 FYNNEI. The V and J ends lost 4 bases and 5 bases, in that order; junction bases with no gene match: 8. The CDR3 runs 15 residues.

This rearrangement joins TRBV10-3 to TRBJ2-7, with D perhaps TRBD2 (6 bases). Trimming shortened V by 3 bases and J by 4 bases, and 7 bases separated the two germline ends. The CDR3 totals 12 residues. Germline CDR1 and CDR2: ENHRY and SYGVKD. The CDR3 region is CAISDGGYEQYV. The CDR3 region has the DNA TGTGCCATCAGTGATGGGGGGTACGAGCAGTACGTC.

This rearrangement joins TRBV6-6 to TRBJ1-6; tentative D call: TRBD1 (5 bases). V dropped 4 bases and J dropped 9 bases, with 10 bases sitting between them. CDR1 and CDR2 from the germline V gene are MNHNY and SVGAGI (reference sequence). CDR3 size: 13 residues. The DNA of the CDR3 is TGTGCCAGCAGTTCTCGGGGGTCTTCACCCCTCCACTTT. As protein: CASSSRGSSPLHF.

V and J are TRBV5-1 and TRBJ1-4; 9 bases line up with TRBD1. The V gene's germline CDR1 is SGHRS and CDR2 YFSETQ. The CDR3 runs 15 residues. Germline trimming cut 4 bases from V and 7 bases from J; bases unmatched to any gene: 8. CDR3 DNA: TGCGCCAGCAGCAGAACAGGGGGCAATAGTGAAAAACTGTTTTTT. Protein sequence: CASSRTGGNSEKLFF.

This sequence joins TRBV29-1 and TRBJ1-2; D is uncertain. The CDR3 has 15 residues. The germline gives CDR1 SQVTM, CDR2 ANQGSEA. The ends were cut back, 4 bases at V and 8 bases at J, with 23 bases in the middle. Here the CDR3 DNA reads TGCAGCGTTGTCGTTCTTGGGTCCGCCACTAGCGGCTACACCTTC. Translating it yields CSVVVLGSATSGYTF.

The CDR3 nucleotides read TGTGCCAGCAGTCCAAACGAGGCCAAAAACATTCAGTACTTC. It translates to CASSPNEAKNIQYF. The chain recombines TRBV2 with TRBJ2-4; D gene unclear. The CDR3 spans 14 residues. V gave up 5 bases and J gave up 1 base, with 9 bases separating them. CDR1 is SNHLY and CDR2 is FYNNEI in the germline V gene.

The CDR3 DNA is TGTGCCAGCAGCTCCGCTATGTCCTACAATGAGCAGTTCTTC. This sequence encodes CASSSAMSYNEQFF. The chain has TRBV7-2 and TRBJ2-1; D is undetermined. Germline values: CDR1 SGHTA, CDR2 FQGNSA. CDR3 length: 14 amino acids. V lost 4 bases and J lost 1, with 8 bases in between.